This TCR beta chain was recovered during a study of naive and memory T cell subsets (dated by TCRdb to about 2017). Background for the entire study: Sorted naive and memory T cell subsets from peripheral blood were analyzed in the study using a UMI-based, open-source pipeline for TCR alpha and beta sequencing. RNA was DNase-treated and reverse transcribed with TCR constant-region primers, mostly using SuperScript III. The results of the functional CMV T cell responses matched the IgG serology results in every case.

General study outcomes and caveats: Once error correction was done, more than 90% of naive TCR sequences showed up just once, which made the naive abundance distributions much steeper than those of the memory subsets. A few larger clonotypes were present in naive repertoires, especially CD8 naive repertoires, and these clonotypes were possibly memory cells re-expressing CD45RA. No ground truth was available to validate the repertoire findings for the naive and memory subsets. RNA-based TCR counts may be affected by expression changes linked to T cell activation and differentiation. Clonotypes were defined as single alpha or beta chain sequences, not paired alpha/beta receptors. TCR abundance followed a power law with an exponent that was different for naive and memory subsets but consistent across the three individuals. In both CD4 and CD8 cells, the Gini index increased while Shannon and inverse Simpson diversity decreased from naive through CM, EM and EMRA.

The receptor library was made with UMI-ligation and nested PCR. The beta constant-region primer was an equimolar mix of two oligonucleotides covering both TRBC1 and TRBC2. The ligated cDNA went through four rounds of PCR with nested alpha and beta constant-region primers together with the SP2 primer. A single-stranded oligonucleotide carrying the SP2 primer and a 12-nucleotide UMI was ligated to the 3' end of the cDNA by T4 RNA ligase 1. The ligation reaction was kept at 16 degrees C for about 19-24 hours. PCR2 was typically run as a SYBR Green qPCR and stopped at a predetermined threshold to prevent over-amplification. Every purification after the first one was done using Agencourt AMPure XP magnetic beads. Library amounts were measured by Qubit and library quality was assessed on a TapeStation, where the main peak was expected at around 650 bp. The pooled libraries were sequenced on an Illumina MiSeq using v2 2x251 paired-end kits, which usually yielded roughly 0.85-2.1 million reads per sample. Libraries were pooled at approximately 4 nM per sample, and roughly 4.5-7% PhiX was added to improve cluster recognition. Under the source paper's analysis protocol: FASTQ reads processed by Demultiplexor were assigned V and J genes by Decombinator through tag matching that tolerated a single base-pair mismatch. Collapsinator used UMIs to correct both sequencing errors and frequency errors arising from PCR heterogeneity. CDR3Translator translated TCRs and extracted CDR3s from the conserved cysteine to the FGXG phenylalanine, flagging non-productive sequences. Gini, Shannon entropy and inverse Simpson indices were calculated on repertoires that had been subsampled to equal numbers of UMI-defined TCRs. Clonotype abundance distributions were fitted to a power law by maximum likelihood within the linear range. Similar UMI counts, unique TCR numbers and clonal distributions were obtained with the pipeline and with MIGEC on one naive CD8 sample. In one analysis, naive TCRs that were also found in any memory subset of the same donor were excluded from the naive repertoire. Repertoires were searched for around 7,300 CMV-associated CDR3 sequences compiled from VDJdb and a published dataset. TCRdb cleaned the public reads at Q25 with fastp, built clones with MiXCR and kept in-frame beta chains. All rows with the same CDR3 protein become a single entry with the most common DNA and genes. The V and J calls were determined by TCRdb, not by the authors. Recorded for this sample are roughly 83,000 distinct CDR3 sequences; over 9% of them occurred a single time. The ten largest account for more than 0.11% of the sample.

This clonotype has only a few counts. Its antigen has not been determined. There are no base qualities to consult, and no much larger clone falls within one base. From the second PCR step on, the TCR alpha and beta chain libraries were amplified in separate reactions. Donor CMV status was determined by IFNgamma production from CD4+ T cells after overnight stimulation of fresh PBMCs with CMV viral lysate. CD4 T cells were positively selected using Miltenyi beads, after which CD8 T cells were positively selected from the CD4-negative fraction. Cells stained for CD3, CD4, CD8, CD45RA, CD27 and a live/dead dye were sorted on a BD Aria II into four subsets by CD45RA and CD27. A few healthy volunteers provided blood, and each donor's sample was split into CD4 and CD8 T cells and then further divided into four differentiation subsets. About 120 ml of peripheral blood was taken from each donor, and PBMC were separated by density-gradient centrifugation on Ficoll-Paque PLUS. Sorted cells were lysed in RLT buffer, after which RNA was extracted using a Qiagen RNeasy kit and stored at -80 degrees C.

V and J are trimmed by 2 bases and 2 bases, and the gene matches miss 2 bases of the junction. Taken from the germline V gene, the CDR1 and CDR2 loops are MNHEY and SVGEGT. From cysteine to phenylalanine, the CDR3 is 16 amino acids long. This entry keeps only the CDR3 DNA: 48 bases, framed from base 1. This TCR was sampled from a human donor in good health. The sequenced sample was naive CD4+ T cells from blood. This specimen's cell subset or site label, per the study, means: naive T cells, CD45RA high CD27+. The chain is encoded by TRBV6-2 or TRBV6-3 joined to TRBJ2-1; TRBD2 fits 11 bases in the junction. Read as DNA, the sequence is TGTGCCAGCAGTTACCTTAGCGGGAGGGCCTACAATGAGCAGTTCTTC. Its coded protein is CASSYLSGRAYNEQFF.